These T cell receptor beta chains were read from a single sample in a study of shared clonotypes between healthy human individuals. The repertoire was sequenced with immunoSEQ multiplex PCR; TCRdb's copy has only in-frame clones and lacks some. The sample includes some 2 million clones, approximately 95% seen only once; the top ten take roughly 1.2%. The sample comprised naive CD8+ T cells sorted from blood. The receptors come from a man between 18 and 35 years old in good health. The CDR3 runs from the conserved cysteine through the conserved F or W. Fields, in order: clone size, D gene, J gene, V gene, CDR3 DNA, CDR3 protein. A D gene is named only where the DNA matches it firmly. Only some rows state a clone size, as once, few, many or a class for expanded clones.

>few|TRBD2|TRBJ2-5|TRBV11-2
TGTGCCAGCAGCTTAGTTGGTCAGGGAGGGGAGACCCAGTACTTC
CASSLVGQGGETQYF
>NA|NA|TRBJ2-7|TRBV4-1
TGCGCCAGCAGCCCTGGACTACCCTACGAGCAGTACTTC
CASSPGLPYEQYF
>NA|NA|TRBJ2-1|TRBV27
TGTGCCAGCAGTTTTGACAGTGGAATTTACAATGAGCAGTTCTTC
CASSFDSGIYNEQFF
>NA|NA|TRBJ1-4|TRBV28
TGTGCCAGCAGCCCCGGGGCCTTTAATGAAAAACTGTTTTTT
CASSPGAFNEKLFF
>NA|TRBD2|TRBJ2-1|TRBV4-1
TGCGCCAGCAGCCTCGGGACTATCGATGAGCAGTTCTTC
CASSLGTIDEQFF
>NA|TRBD1|TRBJ1-4|TRBV9
TGTGCCAGCAGCCCGGACAGGGGGCTTGAAAAACTGTTTTTT
CASSPDRGLEKLFF
>NA|TRBD2|TRBJ2-1|TRBV7-6
TGTGCCAGCAGCCCGAATAGCGGGATCGCCTACAATGAGCAGTTCTTC
CASSPNSGIAYNEQFF
>NA|TRBD2|TRBJ2-5|TRBV4-1
TGCGCCAGCAGCCAAAGCGGGGCCCAAGAGACCCAGTACTTC
CASSQSGAQETQYF
>NA|TRBD1|TRBJ2-7|TRBV4-1
TGCGCCAGCAGCCAATTACCCGGGACAGGGGTTTCCTACGAGCAGTACTTC
CASSQLPGTGVSYEQYF
>NA|NA|TRBJ1-6|TRBV7-8
TGTGCCAGCAGCTTAGTAGCTTGGGACTATCAAGGGGATTCACCCCTCCACTTT
CASSLVAWDYQGDSPLHF
>NA|NA|TRBJ2-3|TRBV30
TGTGCCTGGAGTGTTAATCCGCAAGATACGCAGTATTTT
CAWSVNPQDTQYF
>NA|NA|TRBJ1-5|TRBV2
TGTGCCAGCAGTGAATTTCCGAAAGAGAAGCCCCAGCATTTT
CASSEFPKEKPQHF
>NA|NA|TRBJ2-1|TRBV10-2
TGCGCCAGCGCCTCTGGGGGGGCGGGTTACAATGAGCAGTTCTTC
CASASGGAGYNEQFF
>NA|TRBD1|TRBJ1-1|TRBV5-1
TGCGCCAGCAGCTTGGCAGGGACAGGGAGGACTGAAGCTTTCTTT
CASSLAGTGRTEAFF
>NA|NA|TRBJ2-1|TRBV2
TGTGCCAGCAGTGAACACCCGGGGGAGATCTACAATGAGCAGTTCTTC
CASSEHPGEIYNEQFF
>NA|TRBD1|TRBJ2-7|TRBV2
TGTGCCACCTCGTCCCAGGGGGCTTACGAGCAGTACTTC
CATSSQGAYEQYF
>NA|NA|TRBJ2-7|TRBV4-1
TGCGCCAGCAGCCAAGACACTAGCTCCTACGAGCAGTACTTC
CASSQDTSSYEQYF
>NA|TRBD2|TRBJ2-7|TRBV7-9
TGTGCCAGCACCGAGGGGACTACTCTCTACGAGCAGTACTTC
CASTEGTTLYEQYF
>NA|NA|TRBJ2-2|TRBV28
TGTGCCAGCAGTCTCACAGGTTGGAACACCGGGGAGCTGTTTTTT
CASSLTGWNTGELFF
>NA|NA|TRBJ1-1|TRBV2
TGTGCCAGCGCGCGGGTTACGGGGATCACTGAAGCTTTCTTT
CASARVTGITEAFF
>once|TRBD1|TRBJ2-7|TRBV6-5
TGTGCCAGCAAACCTTGGACAGGGGACTACGAGCAGTACTTC
CASKPWTGDYEQYF
>NA|TRBD2|TRBJ2-3|TRBV6-6
TGTGCCAGCGGGCCCCCGGGACTAGCGGGAGGATTAATGCACTATTTT
CASGPPGLAGGLMHYF
>NA|NA|TRBJ1-4|TRBV7-2
TGTGCCAGCAGCCCCCCCCGGGGGTCACTGCATGAAAAACTGTTTTTT
CASSPPRGSLHEKLFF
>NA|TRBD2|TRBJ2-1|TRBV7-9
TGTGCCAGCAGCTTAGTGCGGGGGACCAATGAGCAGTTCTTC
CASSLVRGTNEQFF
>NA|TRBD2|TRBJ2-2|TRBV29-1
TGCAGCGCAGCCGGGACTAGCGGGGGGGCCAATAGCGGGGAGCTGTTTTTT
CSAAGTSGGANSGELFF
>once|NA|TRBJ2-7|TRBV4-1
TGCGCCAGCAGCCTTCCGGGGCCCTCCTACGAGCAGTACTTC
CASSLPGPSYEQYF
>NA|TRBD1|TRBJ2-7|TRBV2
TGTGCCAGCAGACAGAACCGGGACAGTATCTACGAGCAGTACTTC
CASRQNRDSIYEQYF
>NA|NA|TRBJ1-1|TRBV6-5
TGTGCCAGCTATTGGGGCTTTGGGAACACTGAAGCTTTCTTT
CASYWGFGNTEAFF
>NA|NA|TRBJ2-1|TRBV4-3
TGCGCCAGCAGCCAAGTGGCGAGGGGGGGCAATGAGCAGTTCTTC
CASSQVARGGNEQFF
>NA|NA|TRBJ2-7|TRBV14
TGTGCCAGCAGCCAAGCGTCACGCGGCTCCTACGAGCAGTACTTC
CASSQASRGSYEQYF
>NA|NA|TRBJ2-1|TRBV5-1
TGCGCCAGCAGCTTGGCAACAGAGGAGCAGTTCTTC
CASSLATEEQFF
>few|NA|TRBJ1-5|TRBV6-1
TGTGCCAGCAGTCAAACAGGGTACGGTCAGCCCCAGCATTTT
CASSQTGYGQPQHF
>NA|NA|TRBJ2-2|TRBV2
TGTGCCAGCAGTCCTACTAGCCCCGGGGAGCTGTTTTTT
CASSPTSPGELFF
>NA|NA|TRBJ2-7|TRBV11-2
TGTGCCAGCAGAGAAGACAGCTCCTACGAGCAGTACTTC
CASREDSSYEQYF
>NA|NA|TRBJ1-6|TRBV7-9
TGTGCCAGCAGCTTAGTTGGGTCGATCAATTCACCCCTCCACTTT
CASSLVGSINSPLHF
>NA|NA|TRBJ1-1|TRBV9
TGTGCCAGCAGGGCCGCGGGCACTGAAGCTTTCTTT
CASRAAGTEAFF
>NA|TRBD2|TRBJ2-2|TRBV6-4
TGTGCCAGCAGTGCGCTAGCGGGGGGAGGACCCGGGGAGCTGTTTTTT
CASSALAGGGPGELFF
>NA|NA|TRBJ1-4|TRBV7-2
TGTGCCAGCAGCTTATGGGGAGAGGCGGGTGAAAAACTGTTTTTT
CASSLWGEAGEKLFF
>NA|NA|TRBJ1-5|TRBV21-1
TGTGCCAGCAGCCATTCCAGGGCACAGCAGCCCCAGCATTTT
CASSHSRAQQPQHF
>NA|NA|TRBJ2-2|TRBV7-8
TGTGCCAGCAGGTCCACAGGGGGGGGACTAGTCACCGGGGAGCTGTTTTTT
CASRSTGGGLVTGELFF
>NA|NA|TRBJ1-1|TRBV7-2
TGTGCCAGCAGCTTGATGGCAACCCCTGAAGCTTTCTTT
CASSLMATPEAFF
>NA|NA|TRBJ1-1|TRBV7-9
TGTGCCAGCCACCTTCTGGACAGCAACACTGAAGCTTTCTTT
CASHLLDSNTEAFF
>NA|NA|TRBJ1-5|TRBV12-5
TGTGCTAGTGGTTTGTTGGCGCCAAATCAGCCCCAGCATTTT
CASGLLAPNQPQHF
>NA|NA|TRBJ2-7|TRBV6-5
TGTGCCACCTCACAGTTGGACACTGCCTACGAGCAGTACTTC
CATSQLDTAYEQYF
>NA|NA|TRBJ1-2|TRBV5-6
TGTGCCAGCAGCTTTTGGGGTCCCATATATGGCTACACCTTC
CASSFWGPIYGYTF